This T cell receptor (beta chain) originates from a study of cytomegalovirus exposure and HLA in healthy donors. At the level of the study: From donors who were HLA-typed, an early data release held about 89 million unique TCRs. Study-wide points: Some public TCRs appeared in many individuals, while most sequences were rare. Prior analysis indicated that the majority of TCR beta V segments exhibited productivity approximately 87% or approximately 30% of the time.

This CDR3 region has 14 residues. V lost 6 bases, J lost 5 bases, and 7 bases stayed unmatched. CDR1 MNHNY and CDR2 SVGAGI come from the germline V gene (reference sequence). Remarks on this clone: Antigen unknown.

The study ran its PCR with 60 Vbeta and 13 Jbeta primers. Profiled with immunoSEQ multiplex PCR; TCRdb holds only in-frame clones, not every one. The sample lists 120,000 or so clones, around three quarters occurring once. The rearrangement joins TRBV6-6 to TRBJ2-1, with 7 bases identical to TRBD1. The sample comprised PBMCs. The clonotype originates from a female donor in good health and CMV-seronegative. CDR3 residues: CASRPGDRNNEQFF. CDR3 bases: TGTGCCAGCAGACCCGGGGACAGAAACAATGAGCAGTTCTTC.